This passage covers 8 T cell receptor beta chains from one sample sequenced in a study of vaccination and CD4 T cells after COVID-19. Sequence data for DNA of cultured CD4+ T cells were generated by the Oncomine TCR Beta short-read assay. TCRdb reprocessed the PCR reads via MiXCR and lists one record per CDR3 protein. The sample lists approximately 14,000 distinct CDR3 sequences, approximately 51% occurring once. Treatment defined: roughly ten-day PBMC culture with coronavirus spike peptide pools or control peptides (ViraFEST assay). What these receptors recognize is not known. Sequencing was done on a sample of CD4+ T cells from blood, cultured in vitro. The receptors here all came from a human donor who had recovered from COVID-19.

The V and J genes are TRBV20-1 and TRBJ2-7; a possible D gene is TRBD1 (6 bases). Germline values: CDR1 DFQATT, CDR2 SNEGSKA (reference sequence). The CDR3 runs 13 residues. Trimming cost V 2 bases and J 2 bases, with 10 bases left between them. This CDR3 reads CSARSQGTYEQYF. The DNA of the CDR3 is TGCAGTGCTAGAAGCCAGGGGACCTACGAGCAGTACTTC.

The chain joins TRBV19 to TRBJ1-5; D may be TRBD1 (5 bases). This CDR3 has 14 amino acids. The V gene's germline CDR1 is LNHDA and CDR2 SQIVND (reference sequence). Trimming left V 4 bases short and J 6 bases short, with 13 bases between. The CDR3 sequence: CASSTGSLVQPQHF. The CDR3 DNA is TGTGCCAGTAGTACAGGGTCGCTTGTTCAGCCCCAGCATTTT.

The chain uses TRBV6-2 or TRBV6-3 and TRBJ1-1; D may be TRBD1 (6 bases). The CDR3 is 14 residues long. Trimming took 6 bases from V and 8 from J, leaving 19 bases between them. In germline, CDR1 is MNHEY, CDR2 SVGEGT. In DNA, the CDR3 is TGTGCCAGCAGAAGATCCGGACAGCCTCTAGAAGCTTTCTTT. Protein sequence: CASRRSGQPLEAFF.

The V and J genes are TRBV6-1 and TRBJ2-3; TRBD2 aligns across 11 bases. Germline V gives CDR1 MNHNS, CDR2 SASEGT. V dropped 1 base and J dropped 3; count of bases not matched to a gene: 0. The CDR3 totals 15 residues. CDR3 sequence (DNA): TGTGCCAGCAGTGAAGGGACTAGCGGGACAGATACGCAGTATTTT. The encoded protein is CASSEGTSGTDTQYF.

V gene TRBV5-1 combines with J gene TRBJ1-2; TRBD1 matches 7 bases. Germline V gene lookup returns CDR1 SGHRS and CDR2 YFSETQ. Losses at the gene ends were 4 bases for V and 3 bases for J; bases not matched to a gene: 3. The CDR3 totals 13 residues. The CDR3: CASSLTGDYGYTF. CDR3 DNA sequence: TGCGCCAGCAGCCTTACAGGGGACTATGGCTACACCTTC.

The chain is built from TRBV6-5 and TRBJ1-2, with a tentative D call TRBD1 (6 bases). The CDR3 has 15 amino acids. The germline V gene encodes CDR1 MNHEY and CDR2 SVGAGI. V lost 0 bases and J 8 bases, leaving 16 bases between the germline ends. CDR3 sequence (DNA): TGTGCCAGCAGTTACTCGAGTAGGGACACCCGAGGCTACACCTTC. Translation: CASSYSSRDTRGYTF.

This clonotype was found once. The rearrangement joins TRBV6-1 to TRBJ1-1; no firm D call. V dropped 3 bases and J dropped 4 bases, with 12 bases sitting between them. The CDR3 loop spans 14 amino acids. The germline CDR1 and CDR2 sequences are MNHNS and SASEGT. The CDR3 DNA reads TGTGCCAGCAGTGAGAATAGGAAAATCACTGAAGCTTTCTTT. Amino acids: CASSENRKITEAFF.

V gene TRBV30 combines with J gene TRBJ2-7; TRBD2 aligns across 9 bases. The junction had 1 base not matched to a gene; V was cut back by 0 bases and J by 4 bases. The germline CDR1 and CDR2 sequences are GTSNPN and SVGIG (reference sequence). The CDR3 has 13 residues. The CDR3 sequence: CAWSVAGGYEQYF. Written as DNA, the CDR3 is TGTGCCTGGAGTGTAGCGGGAGGTTACGAGCAGTACTTC.